The present T cell receptor (beta chain) was sequenced within a study of cytomegalovirus exposure and HLA in healthy donors. Across the whole study: HLA-typed donors were the source of roughly 85 million unique TCRs held in an early data release. General study findings and limits: In a later analysis, HLA-associated beta chains showed higher expansion and lower generation probabilities than comparable chains. In a later analysis, a missense DCLRE1C variant was linked to TCR beta V- and J-gene trimming. Previous analysis showed most TCR beta V segments were productive about 90% or about 30% of the time.

As regards this clone: What it binds is unknown.

This CDR3 region has 13 residues. The V end lost 4 bases, the J end lost 6 bases, and 11 bases lay between the germline ends. Germline CDR1 SGHRS, CDR2 YFSETQ. The PCR contained 60 Vbeta and 13 Jbeta primers. Some clones are missing from TCRdb's copy, which holds only in-frame ones; the method was immunoSEQ multiplex PCR. The sample shows around 140,000 clones, 70% to 85% of them seen only once. The chain joins TRBV5-1 to TRBJ2-1, with D maybe TRBD2 (5 bases). This TCR derives from a woman aged 55 to 70 in good health and CMV-seropositive. The specimen was PBMCs. As DNA, the CDR3 is TGCGCCAGCAGCGAGGGATTATCCAATGAGCAGTTCTTC. It is translated as CASSEGLSNEQFF.